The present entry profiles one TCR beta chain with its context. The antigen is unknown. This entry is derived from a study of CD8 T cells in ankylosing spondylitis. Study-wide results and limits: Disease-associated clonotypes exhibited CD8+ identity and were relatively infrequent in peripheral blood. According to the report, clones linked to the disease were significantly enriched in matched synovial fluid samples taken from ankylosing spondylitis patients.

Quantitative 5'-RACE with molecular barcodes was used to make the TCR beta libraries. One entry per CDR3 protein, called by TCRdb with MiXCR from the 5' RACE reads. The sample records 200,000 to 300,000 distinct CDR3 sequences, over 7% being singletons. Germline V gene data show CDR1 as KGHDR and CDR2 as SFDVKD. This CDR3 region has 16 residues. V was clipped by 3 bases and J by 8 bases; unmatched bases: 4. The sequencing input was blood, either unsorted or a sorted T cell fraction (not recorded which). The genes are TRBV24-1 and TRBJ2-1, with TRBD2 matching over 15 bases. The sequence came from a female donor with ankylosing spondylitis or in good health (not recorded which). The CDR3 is CATSDPGTSGRHEQFF. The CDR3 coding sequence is TGTGCCACCAGTGATCCCGGGACTAGCGGGAGGCATGAGCAGTTCTTC.